The sequence of this T cell receptor (beta chain) was determined in a study of cytomegalovirus exposure and HLA in healthy donors. Study-wide background: Early on, a data release was issued that held 85 million to 95 million unique TCRs from HLA-typed donors. Assignment to the Caucasian-associated ancestry cluster applied to approximately 80% of the approximately 380 genotyped donors. Findings and caveats of the study: TCR beta chain V- and J-gene trimming was linked, in a later analysis, to a missense variant in DCLRE1C. The productive fraction for most TCR beta V segments was about 87% or about 30% in an earlier analysis.

The PCR used 60 Vbeta and 13 Jbeta primers. Clones were read by immunoSEQ multiplex PCR, and TCRdb kept only the in-frame ones, dropping some. Counted here are around 130,000 clones, 60% to 80% occurring once; the ten biggest clones make up 1.2%. Germline assignment: CDR1 LNHDA and CDR2 SQIVND (reference sequence). V lost 3 bases to trimming and J lost 5 bases, with 16 bases between them. This CDR3 has 16 residues. This clone was observed once. Its antigen remains unidentified. The source is a man aged 45 to 65 in good health and CMV-seronegative. Sequenced: PBMCs. The chain has TRBV19 and TRBJ1-4; no definite D call. The chain's CDR3 is CASSMEGKVKNEKLFF. DNA for the CDR3: TGTGCCAGTAGTATGGAGGGAAAAGTAAAGAATGAAAAACTGTTTTTT.